This entry lists 5 T cell receptor beta chains sequenced from one sample in a study of shared clonotypes between healthy human individuals. Using immunoSEQ multiplex PCR, the repertoire was profiled, and TCRdb retains in-frame clones only, with some absent. The table includes a few million clones, approximately 94% detected once. Source material: naive CD4+ T cells sorted from blood. The subset: CD45RA+ positively selected. These receptors were taken from a man in his late teens or twenties in good health.

This chain uses TRBV7-9 with TRBJ2-5; the D gene is possibly TRBD1 (5 bases). The CDR3 has 15 residues. The V gene lost 1 base and the J gene lost 4 bases, with 13 bases spanning the gap. Germline CDR1 reads SEHNR; CDR2 reads FQNEAQ (reference sequence). CDR3 sequence reads: CASSLGQGNSETQYF. The CDR3 nucleotides read TGTGCCAGCAGCTTAGGTCAGGGTAATTCAGAGACCCAGTACTTC.

This sequence joins TRBV18 and TRBJ2-7, with 8 bases lining up with TRBD2. Germline-derived CDR1 and CDR2 are KGHSH and LQKENI. CDR3 length equals 16 residues. Trimming at V came to 6 bases and at J to 4 bases, leaving 14 bases not matched to a gene. The CDR3 sequence is CASSRGGSGSQYEQYF. DNA of the CDR3: TGTGCCAGCTCCCGCGGGGGGAGCGGGAGTCAATACGAGCAGTACTTC.

In its sample, this clone was seen once. V is TRBV5-1 and J is TRBJ1-2; 7 bases fit TRBD1. Germline V gives CDR1 SGHRS, CDR2 YFSETQ. The CDR3 is 16 residues long. J lost 4 bases, V lost 0 bases, and 9 bases had no gene match. The CDR3 DNA reads as TGCGCCAGCAGCTTGGGTACCGGGACAGCGAGCTATGGCTACACCTTC. Its translation: CASSLGTGTASYGYTF.

The chain uses TRBV7-2 and TRBJ2-1, with 14 bases matching TRBD2. V shed 1 base and J 12 bases; nucleotides not matched to a gene: 5. The CDR3 totals 15 residues. CDR1 is SGHTA and CDR2 is FQGNSA in the germline V gene. The CDR3: CASSLGGTSGRRQFF. The DNA for the CDR3 is TGTGCCAGCAGCTTAGGGGGGACTAGCGGGAGACGGCAGTTCTTC.

The chain uses TRBV10-1 and TRBJ1-2; 7 bases are shared with TRBD1. The CDR3 is 17 amino acids. Germline V gene data show CDR1 as WNHNN and CDR2 as SYGVQD (reference sequence). V was clipped by 2 bases and J by 1 base; unmatched bases: 10. Here the CDR3 reads CASSEIGTVDNNYGYTF. The DNA for the CDR3 is TGCGCCAGCAGTGAGATCGGGACAGTAGACAATAACTATGGCTACACCTTC.